This T cell receptor (beta chain) was documented in a study of PD-1 blockade in classical Hodgkin lymphoma. The method was immunoSEQ multiplex PCR; TCRdb's version includes in-frame clones alone and lacks a portion of them. The data hold some 25,000 clones, with about 67% observed a single time. In this sample, this clone turned up a few times. What it binds is unknown. Looked up from germline, CDR1 is KGHSH and CDR2 is LQKENI. Trimming left V 6 bases short and J 2 bases short, with 6 bases between. This CDR3 spans 12 amino acids. Overall study findings and caveats: Repertoire differences lack defined causes, possibly disease activity or prior therapy. Before treatment, TCR diversity in newly diagnosed patients was reportedly lower than in healthy donors.

Each patient's relapse followed autologous stem cell transplantation, and brentuximab vedotin exposure varied. The material sequenced was peripheral blood mononuclear cells (PBMCs), taken before the second cycle of nivolumab. The sequence was collected from a human donor with classical Hodgkin lymphoma. The chain has TRBV18 and TRBJ2-3; unclear D gene. The CDR3 bases are TGTGCCAGCTCCCCGCCCACAGATACGCAGTATTTT. Translating it yields CASSPPTDTQYF.